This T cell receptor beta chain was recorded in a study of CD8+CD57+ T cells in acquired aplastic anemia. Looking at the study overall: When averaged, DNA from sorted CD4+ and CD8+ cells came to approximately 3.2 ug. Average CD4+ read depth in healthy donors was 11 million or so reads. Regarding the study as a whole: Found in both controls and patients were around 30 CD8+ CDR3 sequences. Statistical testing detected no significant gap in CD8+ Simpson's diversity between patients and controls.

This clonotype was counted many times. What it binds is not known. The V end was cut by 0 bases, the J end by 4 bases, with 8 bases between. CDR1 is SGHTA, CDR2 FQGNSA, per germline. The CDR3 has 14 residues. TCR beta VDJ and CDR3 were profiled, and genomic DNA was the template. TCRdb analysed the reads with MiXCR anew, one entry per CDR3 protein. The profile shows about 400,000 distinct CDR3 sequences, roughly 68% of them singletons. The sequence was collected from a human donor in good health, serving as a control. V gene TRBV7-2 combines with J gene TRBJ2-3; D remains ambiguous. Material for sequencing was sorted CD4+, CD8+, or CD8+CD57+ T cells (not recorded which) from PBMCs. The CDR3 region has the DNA TGTGCCAGCAGCTTAGCCAGTCCCTCAGATACGCAGTATTTT. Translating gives CASSLASPSDTQYF.